A single sample is the source of the 12 T cell receptor beta chains below, sequenced in a study of blood T cell repertoires in COVID-19. Method: immunoSEQ multiplex PCR; TCRdb's copy keeps in-frame clones and lacks some. This table holds fewer than 300,000 clones, approximately 93% found once. Sequenced: peripheral blood. Source of these receptors: a woman in her thirties with COVID-19, enrolled during active disease.

The chain is built from TRBV28 and TRBJ1-2; D gene ambiguous. Trimming shortened V by 6 bases and J by 5 bases, and 19 bases separated the two germline ends. The germline gives CDR1 MDHEN, CDR2 SYDVKM. CDR3 length: 15 residues. The CDR3 sequence is CASSPSSMGGYGYTF. In DNA form, the CDR3 reads TGTGCCAGCAGCCCTAGCTCGATGGGAGGGTATGGCTACACCTTC.

The rearrangement uses TRBV12-3 or TRBV12-4 and TRBJ2-5; possible D gene TRBD1, 5 bases. V gave up 6 bases and J gave up 9 bases, with 17 bases separating them. The CDR3 has 13 residues. CDR3 coding DNA: TGTGCCAGCAGCACGACTGTCCAAGGGGCCCAGTACTTC. This sequence encodes CASSTTVQGAQYF.

The V and J genes are TRBV27 and TRBJ2-1; 11 nucleotides match TRBD1. After removal of 0 bases from V and 8 bases from J, the junction contained 6 bases not matched to a gene. CDR3 length: 16 residues. Germline lookup yields CDR1 MNHEY and CDR2 SMNVEV (reference sequence). The CDR3 DNA reads as TGTGCCAGCAGTTTATCCCCGGGACAGGGGGGCCATGAGCAGTTCTTC. It specifies CASSLSPGQGGHEQFF.

The genes are TRBV27 and TRBJ2-7; 11 bases map to TRBD2. Germline CDR1 is MNHEY and CDR2 is SMNVEV (reference sequence). The CDR3 has 16 amino acids. J was trimmed by 2 bases and V by 4 bases; bases with no gene match: 7. For the CDR3, the DNA is TGTGCCAGCAGTTCCGGGACTAGCGGTTTTCCCTACGAGCAGTACTTC. It yields the protein CASSSGTSGFPYEQYF.

V gene TRBV2 combines with J gene TRBJ2-3, with 10 bases fitting TRBD2. The V and J ends lost 11 bases and 5 bases, in that order; junction bases with no gene match: 7. This CDR3 region has 13 residues. Germline CDR1 and CDR2: SNHLY and FYNNEI. CDR3 DNA: TGTGCCGGTCTAGCGGGAGTGGAAGATACGCAGTATTTT. It is translated as CAGLAGVEDTQYF. Variable domain in full (rest from reference TRBV2 and TRBJ2-3): EPEVTQTPSHQVTQMGQEVILRCVPISNHLYFYWYRQILGQKVEFLVSFYNNEISEKSEIFDDQFSVERPDGSNFTLKIRSTKLEDSAMYFCAGLAGVEDTQYFGPGTRLTVL.

The CDR3 DNA reads TGTGCCAGCAGTCCCCAGTGGGGGGTCAAGTCACCCCTCCACTTT. As protein: CASSPQWGVKSPLHF. The genes are TRBV6-5 and TRBJ1-6; a weak D match, TRBD1 (5 bases). Germline V gene data show CDR1 as MNHEY and CDR2 as SVGAGI. The CDR3 is made up of 15 amino acids. Trimming pared 5 bases from V and 10 bases from J, leaving 18 bases between.

A single count supports this clone. The J gene is TRBJ1-4, the V gene TRBV28; 7 bases line up with TRBD1. The ends lost 4 bases at V and 0 bases at J; junction bases unmatched: 5. This CDR3 has 16 amino acids. Germline CDR1 MDHEN, CDR2 SYDVKM. DNA of the CDR3: TGTGCCAGCAGTTCCGTGGGACAGACAACTAATGAAAAACTGTTTTTT. Translation gives CASSSVGQTTNEKLFF.

This chain joins TRBV25-1 and TRBJ1-2, with 8 bases fitting TRBD1. After removal of 7 bases from V and 4 bases from J, the junction contained 8 bases not matched to a gene. The CDR3 spans 14 residues. The germline V gene has CDR1 MGHDK and CDR2 SYGVNS. DNA for the CDR3: TGTGCCAGCACGGGAACAACAGGGGGCTATGGCTACACCTTC. As protein: CASTGTTGGYGYTF.

The chain joins TRBV5-4 to TRBJ2-1; 9 bases are a match to TRBD2. V was clipped by 0 bases and J by 3 bases; unmatched bases: 10. Germline CDR1 SGHNT, CDR2 YYREEE (reference sequence). CDR3 length: 18 amino acids. CDR3 sequence: CASSLGVVRLAVYNEQFF. CDR3 nucleotide sequence: TGTGCCAGCAGCTTGGGGGTCGTCAGACTAGCGGTCTACAATGAGCAGTTCTTC.

The count of this clone is one. The J gene is TRBJ2-7, the V gene TRBV5-4, with 7 bases fitting TRBD1. The CDR3 extends over 14 amino acids. With V trimmed by 3 bases and J by 6 bases, 9 bases remained unmatched. The germline CDR1 and CDR2 sequences are SGHNT and YYREEE (reference sequence). The CDR3 coding sequence is TGTGCCAGCAGCTCCCGGGGACAGTTAGGCGAGCAGTACTTC. Protein sequence: CASSSRGQLGEQYF.

The chain links TRBV7-8 to TRBJ1-1, with 7 nucleotides matching TRBD1. This CDR3 is 15 amino acids long. Germline V gene sequence: CDR1 SGHVS, CDR2 FQNEAQ. Unmatched junction bases numbered 10, after V lost 5 bases and J lost 4 bases. The CDR3: CASSHRQGVGTEAFF. The CDR3 coding sequence is TGTGCCAGCAGCCATAGACAGGGCGTGGGCACTGAAGCTTTCTTT. Drawing the rest from reference TRBV7-8 and TRBJ1-1, the complete variable domain is GAGVSQSPRYKVAKRGQDVALRCDPISGHVSLFWYQQALGQGPEFLTYFQNEAQLDKSGLPSDRFFAERPEGSVSTLKIQRTQQEDSAVYLCASSHRQGVGTEAFFGQGTRLTVV.

This chain uses TRBV12-5 with TRBJ1-4, with 7 bases identical to TRBD1. CDR1 LGHNT and CDR2 FRNRAP come from the germline V gene. Trimming removed 7 bases from V and 2 bases from J; junction bases left unmatched: 7. The CDR3 runs to 15 residues. DNA of the CDR3: TGTGCTAGTGACAGGGGTGGATCGACTAATGAAAAACTGTTTTTT. It codes for CASDRGGSTNEKLFF.